A selection of T cell receptor beta chains follows, all from one sample in a study of blood T cell repertoires in COVID-19. TCRdb keeps only in-frame clones here, not all; method: immunoSEQ multiplex PCR. The sample lists about 230,000 clones, over 70% occurring once. The material sequenced was peripheral blood. The origin of the receptors is a woman aged 80 or over with acute or convalescent COVID-19. Both conserved end residues are part of each CDR3.

j_call v_call cdr3_length cdr3_aa
TRBJ2-1 TRBV7-6 16 CASSLEALASSNEQFF
TRBJ1-1 TRBV5-1 14 CASSSTGLNTEAFF
TRBJ2-1 TRBV5-4 15 CASSMTSGSHNEQFF
TRBJ1-2 TRBV6-5 15 CASRAGVLSNYGYTF
TRBJ2-3 TRBV5-1 17 CASSLGAGLAQTDTQYF
TRBJ2-7 TRBV6-5 14 CASTRTGNQYEQYF
TRBJ2-1 TRBV2 15 CASSEEDSSYNEQFF
TRBJ2-2 TRBV2 16 CASRARKGATTGELFF
TRBJ2-1 TRBV20-1 14 CSASRPGGYNEQFF
TRBJ1-6 TRBV20-1 13 CSASGDTNSPLHF
TRBJ2-5 TRBV28 16 CASSPPLLAPRETQYF
TRBJ2-5 TRBV7-9 14 CASSTDSGGETQYF
TRBJ1-2 TRBV28 14 CASSSSDRVGGYTF
TRBJ2-7 TRBV28 14 CASSPRGQGDEQYF
TRBJ2-7 TRBV5-4 15 CASSWTSGGAYEQYF
TRBJ2-7 TRBV5-1 13 CASSLGQGNEQYF
TRBJ1-1 TRBV7-9 13 CASSTPGVSEAFF
TRBJ1-1 TRBV30 13 CAWSGQVNTEAFF
TRBJ1-2 TRBV28 13 CASSFFGEDGYTF
TRBJ1-6 TRBV9 14 CASSVETGGSPLHF
TRBJ2-1 TRBV7-2 13 CASSLEDVTSGFF
TRBJ1-3 TRBV20-1 18 CSASRGLVRGPGGNTIYF
TRBJ2-5 TRBV12-3/TRBV12-4 13 CASSLEGGETQYF
TRBJ1-6 TRBV2 16 CASSEAQGWSNSPLHF
TRBJ1-1 TRBV7-2 14 CASSALVMNTEAFF
TRBJ2-2 TRBV19 14 CASRIGENTGELFF
TRBJ2-1 TRBV28 16 CASSLRGPAAGGGQFF
TRBJ2-3 TRBV6-6 14 CASRLAEDTDTQYF
TRBJ2-5 TRBV28 18 CASSKPRPKASGRETQYF
TRBJ2-2 TRBV19 15 CASSIPRGRTGELFF
TRBJ2-3 TRBV3-1/TRBV3-2 14 CASSPWTSTDTQYF